Following are 4 T cell receptor beta chains from one sample sequenced in a study of T cells in women clearing cervical HPV infection. Assay: immunoSEQ multiplex PCR; the TCRdb copy retains only in-frame clones and omits some. The clone table shows about 23,000 clones, with the ten largest holding about 2.5%. The sequencing input was blood buffy coat. These receptors originate from a woman between 18 and 70 years old with a cervical HPV16 infection that either progressed to CIN3+ or cleared (not recorded which).

About this clone itself: Read data end 3 residues before the CDR3 end; the end is taken from the germline J gene. V is TRBV20-1 and J is TRBJ2-3; tentative D call: TRBD2 (6 bases). Germline CDR1 is DFQATT and CDR2 is SNEGSKA (reference sequence). This CDR3 has 16 amino acids. The sequenced CDR3 bases are TGCAGTGCTAGAAGGCCCCTCGGATCGGGGGAAGAGACG. It encodes CSARRPLGSGEET. The complete CDR3 reads CSARRPLGSGEETQYF.

Concerning this clone: The missing CDR3 end, 3 residues past where the read stops, is filled in from the germline J gene. Other DNA sequences in the sample encode the same CDR3. The chain is built from TRBV29-1 and TRBJ1-2, with D possibly being TRBD1 (5 bases). Trimming stripped 5 bases from V and 2 bases from J, with 9 bases between. Per germline, CDR1 SQVTM and CDR2 ANQGSEA. This CDR3 has 12 amino acids. The CDR3 region is CSVKTENYGYTF. Partial CDR3 DNA: TGCAGCGTTAAGACAGAAAACTATGGC.

A remark on this clone: The read terminates 3 residues before the CDR3 end, so the remaining end is supplied by the germline J gene. The V gene is TRBV5-1, the J gene TRBJ2-7; 12 bases line up with TRBD2. From germline, CDR1 is SGHRS and CDR2 YFSETQ. The CDR3 runs 18 residues. V lost 0 bases and J lost 2; bases outside the gene matches: 9. CDR3 bases read: TGCGCCAGCAGCTTGGGAGGCTTGACTAGCGGGGGACCCTACGAG. Encoded protein: CASSLGGLTSGGPYE. The full CDR3 is CASSLGGLTSGGPYEQYF.

Concerning this clone itself: The CDR3 is cut off 3 residues early in the read; its end comes from the germline J gene. The chain recombines TRBV20-1 with TRBJ1-4; weak D call: TRBD1 (5 bases). With 3 bases removed from V and 7 bases from J, the gap between germline ends came to 9 bases. The CDR3 is 12 amino acids. Looked up from germline, CDR1 is DFQATT and CDR2 is SNEGSKA (reference sequence). The sequenced CDR3 bases are TGCAGTGCTAGGAGGGGTTTTGAAAAA. The encoded protein is CSARRGFEK. The whole CDR3 protein reads CSARRGFEKLFF.